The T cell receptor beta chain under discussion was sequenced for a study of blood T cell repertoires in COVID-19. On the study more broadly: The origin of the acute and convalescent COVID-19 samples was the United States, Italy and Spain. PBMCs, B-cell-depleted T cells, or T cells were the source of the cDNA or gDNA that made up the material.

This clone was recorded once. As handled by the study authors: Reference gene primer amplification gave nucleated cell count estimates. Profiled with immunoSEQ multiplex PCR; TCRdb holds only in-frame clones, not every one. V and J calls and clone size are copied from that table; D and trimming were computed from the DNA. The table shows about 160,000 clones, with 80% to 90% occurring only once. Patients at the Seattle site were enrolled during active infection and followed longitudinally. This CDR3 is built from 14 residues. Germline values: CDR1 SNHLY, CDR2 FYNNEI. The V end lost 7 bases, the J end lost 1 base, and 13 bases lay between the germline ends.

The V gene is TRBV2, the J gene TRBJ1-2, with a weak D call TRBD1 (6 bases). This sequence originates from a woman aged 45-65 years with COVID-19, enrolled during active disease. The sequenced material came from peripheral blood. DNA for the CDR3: TGTGCCAGCATCGGACAGACCATTAACTATGGCTACACCTTC. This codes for CASIGQTINYGYTF.